Only a few counts were recorded for the clone carrying this TCR beta chain. Its cognate antigen is unknown. Using quantitative 5'-RACE with molecular barcodes, the authors made TCR beta libraries. Via MiXCR, TCRdb re-called the 5' RACE reads, giving one row per CDR3 protein. Among 750,000 to 850,000 distinct CDR3 sequences listed, around 11% were seen once. The sample is drawn from a study of CD8 T cells in ankylosing spondylitis. Regarding the study as a whole: There was a TCR beta motif, made of several highly homologous variants, that appeared characteristic of ankylosing spondylitis blood.

Specimen: blood, either unsorted or a sorted T cell fraction (not recorded which). The origin of this receptor is a male donor with ankylosing spondylitis.

CDR3 DNA: TGCGCCAGCAGCCAAAACAGGGAGTCCGGTTCACCCCTCCACTTT. Translating it yields CASSQNRESGSPLHF. The chain combines TRBV5-1 with TRBJ1-6, with TRBD1 as a possible D gene (6 bases). Trimming pared 4 bases from V and 9 bases from J, leaving 17 bases between. This CDR3 region has 15 residues. Germline CDR1 and CDR2: SGHRS and YFSETQ.